Reported below is one T cell receptor (beta chain). No antigen is known for it. The PCR used 60 Vbeta and 13 Jbeta primers. Profiling relied on immunoSEQ multiplex PCR, and the TCRdb table lists in-frame clones only, not all of them. The repertoire holds 90,000 or so clones, with about 69% as singletons. This record belongs to a study of cytomegalovirus exposure and HLA in healthy donors. Per the germline V gene, CDR1 is LNHDA and CDR2 is SQIVND (reference sequence). V was shortened by 0 bases and J by 0 bases, with 11 bases between the two germline ends. The CDR3 spans 16 residues. Broader study findings: TCR beta V- and J-gene trimming, according to a later analysis, was linked to a missense DCLRE1C variant.

The sequence was collected from a woman aged 18-29 years in good health and CMV-seropositive. The chain combines TRBV19 with TRBJ1-1, with D maybe TRBD1 (6 bases). Sequenced input: PBMCs. As DNA, the CDR3 is TGTGCCAGTAGTATAGATCAGGGGACCATGAACACTGAAGCTTTCTTT. It translates to CASSIDQGTMNTEAFF.